The TCR beta chain under discussion was sequenced for a study of OX40 agonist ivuxolimab in advanced cancers. About the research overall: Dose-escalation patients were diagnosed with hepatocellular carcinoma, melanoma, renal cell cancer or head and neck cancer.

Here immunoSEQ multiplex PCR was the method, and the copy in TCRdb shows in-frame clones only, minus some. In the table there are about 83,000 clones, 85% of which are singletons. With regard to this clone: What it binds is not known.

Germline-derived CDR1 and CDR2 are KGHSH and LQKENI. Trimming shortened V by 3 bases and J by 6 bases, and 16 bases separated the two germline ends. This CDR3 spans 15 amino acids. The study's findings and limits: Patients who responded partially at 0.1-3.0 mg/kg showed clonal expansion ranking among the lowest.

The rearrangement uses TRBV18 and TRBJ2-3, with TRBD2 as a possible D gene (6 bases). This clonotype originated in an adult with an advanced solid tumor such as melanoma, head and neck, liver or kidney cancer. The sample was CD4+ or CD8+ T cells sorted from blood, taken in a trial of the OX40 agonist ivuxolimab. The CDR3 bases are TGTGCCAGCTCACCCCGCTCGAGGGAGGCGGATACGCAGTATTTT. It translates to CASSPRSREADTQYF.